Sequencing of this T cell receptor (beta chain) was carried out in a study of cytomegalovirus exposure and HLA in healthy donors. Study-wide results and limits: Cytomegalovirus association was assigned to approximately 180 TCR beta chains.

This clone was seen just once. Its target is not known. Other DNA sequences in the same sample also yield this CDR3. Unrecorded immune exposures were likely, despite nominal health at sampling. V was pared by 5 bases and J by 3 bases, with 4 bases of the junction left unmatched. CDR1 SEHNR and CDR2 FQNEAQ come from the germline V gene (reference sequence). The CDR3 is 14 amino acids. Primers: 60 Vbeta forward and 13 Jbeta reverse. Here immunoSEQ multiplex PCR was the method, and the copy in TCRdb shows in-frame clones only, minus some. In the table there are approximately 110,000 clones, 70% to 85% of which are singletons.

The rearrangement joins TRBV7-9 to TRBJ2-3; 8 bases are a match to TRBD2. This sequence was found in a woman in her 40s in good health and CMV-seropositive. The sequenced sample consisted of PBMCs. CDR3 protein: CASSPSGRTDTQYF. The CDR3 coding sequence is TGTGCCAGCAGCCCAAGCGGGAGAACAGATACGCAGTATTTT.